Listed below are T cell receptor beta chains from one sample, sequenced in a study of cytomegalovirus exposure and HLA in healthy donors. The repertoire was sequenced with immunoSEQ multiplex PCR; TCRdb's copy has only in-frame clones and lacks some. This table holds about 140,000 clones, roughly 80% found once. The specimen sequenced was PBMCs. These TCRs come from a woman aged 45-65 years in good health and CMV-seropositive. Both conserved end residues are part of each CDR3. A D gene is named only where the DNA matches it firmly. Clone size is given for some rows only: seen once, a few or many times, or a class if the clone is expanded.

CDR3aa: CASKTHRDNEQFF
CDR3nt: TGCGCCAGCAAAACCCACAGGGACAATGAGCAGTTCTTC
v_gene: TRBV5-1
d_gene: NA
abundance: NA
j_gene: TRBJ2-1

CDR3aa: CAWRGYYTGELFF
CDR3nt: TGTGCCTGGAGGGGCTATTACACCGGGGAGCTGTTTTTT
v_gene: TRBV30
d_gene: NA
abundance: NA
j_gene: TRBJ2-2

CDR3aa: CASSPGTGGYYGYTF
CDR3nt: TGTGCCAGCAGCCCGGGGACAGGGGGATACTATGGCTACACCTTC
v_gene: TRBV7-2
d_gene: TRBD1
abundance: NA
j_gene: TRBJ1-2

CDR3aa: CASSSPTRTDTQYF
CDR3nt: TGTGCCAGCAGCTCTCCGACACGCACAGATACGCAGTATTTT
v_gene: TRBV11-2
d_gene: NA
abundance: NA
j_gene: TRBJ2-3

CDR3aa: CASSQLGGSYGYTF
CDR3nt: TGTGCCAGCAGCCAATTAGGGGGCTCGTATGGCTACACCTTC
v_gene: TRBV16
d_gene: TRBD1
abundance: NA
j_gene: TRBJ1-2

CDR3aa: CASSLESSPLHF
CDR3nt: TGTGCCAGCAGCTTGGAGAGTTCACCCCTCCACTTT
v_gene: TRBV5-6
d_gene: NA
abundance: once
j_gene: TRBJ1-6

CDR3aa: CASSMDTYEQYF
CDR3nt: TGTGCCAGCAGTATGGACACTTACGAGCAGTACTTC
v_gene: TRBV6-1
d_gene: NA
abundance: once
j_gene: TRBJ2-7

CDR3aa: CASSLRLAGGHDTQYF
CDR3nt: TGTGCCAGCAGCCTTCGACTAGCGGGGGGGCACGATACGCAGTATTTT
v_gene: TRBV7-3
d_gene: TRBD2
abundance: few
j_gene: TRBJ2-3

CDR3aa: CASTYIGGPPLHF
CDR3nt: TGTGCCAGCACCTATATCGGGGGGCCACCCCTCCACTTT
v_gene: TRBV13
d_gene: NA
abundance: NA
j_gene: TRBJ1-6

CDR3aa: CASTLAGGDEQFF
CDR3nt: TGCGCCAGCACACTAGCGGGGGGGGATGAGCAGTTCTTC
v_gene: TRBV10-1
d_gene: TRBD2
abundance: NA
j_gene: TRBJ2-1

CDR3aa: CASSAIRSTDYGYTF
CDR3nt: TGTGCCAGCAGTGCAATACGCTCTACCGACTATGGCTACACCTTC
v_gene: TRBV6-1
d_gene: NA
abundance: NA
j_gene: TRBJ1-2

CDR3aa: CASSLRGFFTDTQYF
CDR3nt: TGTGCCAGCAGCTTGCGGGGGTTCTTCACAGATACGCAGTATTTT
v_gene: TRBV7-3
d_gene: TRBD2
abundance: NA
j_gene: TRBJ2-3

CDR3aa: CASSSRGTSGGQSSYNEQFF
CDR3nt: TGTGCCAGCAGCTCCAGAGGGACTAGCGGGGGCCAAAGCTCCTACAATGAGCAGTTCTTC
v_gene: TRBV7-8
d_gene: TRBD2
abundance: NA
j_gene: TRBJ2-1

CDR3aa: CASSLDRDSTEAFF
CDR3nt: TGTGCCAGCAGCCTCGACAGGGACAGCACTGAAGCTTTCTTT
v_gene: TRBV7-9
d_gene: TRBD1
abundance: NA
j_gene: TRBJ1-1

CDR3aa: CASSPSVNYGYTF
CDR3nt: TGTGCCAGCAGCCCCTCAGTTAACTATGGCTACACCTTC
v_gene: TRBV13
d_gene: NA
abundance: NA
j_gene: TRBJ1-2

CDR3aa: CASSYLAGGTEAFF
CDR3nt: TGTGCCAGCAGTTACTTAGCAGGGGGCACTGAAGCTTTCTTT
v_gene: TRBV6-5
d_gene: TRBD1
abundance: NA
j_gene: TRBJ1-1

CDR3aa: CATKRQGSYNEQFF
CDR3nt: TGTGCCACCAAGCGACAGGGGAGTTACAATGAGCAGTTCTTC
v_gene: TRBV6-5
d_gene: TRBD1
abundance: once
j_gene: TRBJ2-1

CDR3aa: CASSPDPDRAGTEAFF
CDR3nt: TGCGCCAGCAGCCCCGATCCAGACAGGGCGGGCACTGAAGCTTTCTTT
v_gene: TRBV5-1
d_gene: TRBD1
abundance: NA
j_gene: TRBJ1-1

CDR3aa: CASALGLAYNEQFF
CDR3nt: TGTGCCAGCGCCCTAGGACTAGCTTACAATGAGCAGTTCTTC
v_gene: TRBV6-6
d_gene: TRBD2
abundance: NA
j_gene: TRBJ2-1

CDR3aa: CASSLTGGGYTEAFF
CDR3nt: TGCGCCAGCAGCTTGACAGGGGGCGGGTACACTGAAGCTTTCTTT
v_gene: TRBV5-1
d_gene: TRBD1
abundance: NA
j_gene: TRBJ1-1

CDR3aa: CASSEEKSGRQFF
CDR3nt: TGTGCCAGCAGTGAAGAGAAGTCCGGTCGGCAGTTCTTC
v_gene: TRBV2
d_gene: NA
abundance: NA
j_gene: TRBJ2-1

CDR3aa: CASSRAQNTEAFF
CDR3nt: TGTGCCAGCAGCCGAGCGCAGAACACTGAAGCTTTCTTT
v_gene: TRBV4-2
d_gene: NA
abundance: once
j_gene: TRBJ1-1

CDR3aa: CASSPHVGRDNYGYTF
CDR3nt: TGTGCCAGCAGTCCCCACGTTGGCAGGGATAACTATGGCTACACCTTC
v_gene: TRBV27
d_gene: NA
abundance: NA
j_gene: TRBJ1-2

CDR3aa: CASSVGTGPAGYTF
CDR3nt: TGTGCCAGCAGCGTCGGGACAGGGCCGGCTGGCTACACCTTC
v_gene: TRBV9
d_gene: TRBD1
abundance: NA
j_gene: TRBJ1-2

CDR3aa: CASSVDLVGGYTF
CDR3nt: TGTGCCAGCAGTGTAGACCTAGTTGGCGGCTACACCTTC
v_gene: TRBV2
d_gene: NA
abundance: NA
j_gene: TRBJ1-2

CDR3aa: CASSSGDAGNYGYTF
CDR3nt: TGTGCCAGCAGCTCGGGGGATGCAGGGAACTATGGCTACACCTTC
v_gene: TRBV7-9
d_gene: NA
abundance: NA
j_gene: TRBJ1-2

CDR3aa: CASSPWATEAFF
CDR3nt: TGTGCCAGCAGTCCATGGGCCACTGAAGCTTTCTTT
v_gene: TRBV28
d_gene: NA
abundance: NA
j_gene: TRBJ1-1

CDR3aa: CASSPSVTGELFF
CDR3nt: TGTGCCAGCAGCCCGAGTGTCACCGGGGAGCTGTTTTTT
v_gene: TRBV7-3
d_gene: NA
abundance: few
j_gene: TRBJ2-2

CDR3aa: CASSLGGGALDTQYF
CDR3nt: TGTGCCAGCAGCTTGGGTGGGGGCGCTTTGGATACGCAGTATTTT
v_gene: TRBV5-4
d_gene: NA
abundance: NA
j_gene: TRBJ2-3

CDR3aa: CASSLRRAYEQYF
CDR3nt: TGTGCCAGCAGTCTCCGCAGGGCCTACGAGCAGTACTTC
v_gene: TRBV27
d_gene: NA
abundance: NA
j_gene: TRBJ2-7

CDR3aa: CAISGGLAANTGELFF
CDR3nt: TGTGCCATCAGTGGGGGACTAGCGGCGAACACCGGGGAGCTGTTTTTT
v_gene: TRBV10-3
d_gene: TRBD2
abundance: once
j_gene: TRBJ2-2

CDR3aa: CASNVPQTQGDYTF
CDR3nt: TGTGCCAGCAACGTGCCACAGACCCAGGGGGACTACACCTTC
v_gene: TRBV7-2
d_gene: TRBD1
abundance: NA
j_gene: TRBJ1-2

CDR3aa: CASSSGQQNTEAFF
CDR3nt: TGTGCCAGCAGCTCGGGACAACAGAACACTGAAGCTTTCTTT
v_gene: TRBV7-6
d_gene: NA
abundance: NA
j_gene: TRBJ1-1

CDR3aa: CASSKTHRGRGYYEQYF
CDR3nt: TGTGCCAGCAGCAAAACCCACCGTGGCAGGGGATACTACGAGCAGTACTTC
v_gene: TRBV11-2
d_gene: NA
abundance: NA
j_gene: TRBJ2-7